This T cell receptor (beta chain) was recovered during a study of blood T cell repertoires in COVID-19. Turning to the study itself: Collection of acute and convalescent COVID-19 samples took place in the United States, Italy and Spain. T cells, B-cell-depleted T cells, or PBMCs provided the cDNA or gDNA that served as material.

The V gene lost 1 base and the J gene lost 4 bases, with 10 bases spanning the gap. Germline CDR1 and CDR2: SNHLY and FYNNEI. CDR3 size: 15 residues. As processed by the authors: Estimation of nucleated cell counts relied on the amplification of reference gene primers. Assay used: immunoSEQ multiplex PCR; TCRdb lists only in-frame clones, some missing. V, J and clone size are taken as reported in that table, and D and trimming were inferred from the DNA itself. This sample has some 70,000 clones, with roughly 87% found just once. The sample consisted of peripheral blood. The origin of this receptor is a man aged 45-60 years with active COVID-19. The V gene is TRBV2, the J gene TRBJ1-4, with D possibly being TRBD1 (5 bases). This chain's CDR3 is CASSEGQLGNEKLFF. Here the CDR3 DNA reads TGTGCCAGCAGTGAAGGACAGTTGGGTAATGAAAAACTGTTTTTT.